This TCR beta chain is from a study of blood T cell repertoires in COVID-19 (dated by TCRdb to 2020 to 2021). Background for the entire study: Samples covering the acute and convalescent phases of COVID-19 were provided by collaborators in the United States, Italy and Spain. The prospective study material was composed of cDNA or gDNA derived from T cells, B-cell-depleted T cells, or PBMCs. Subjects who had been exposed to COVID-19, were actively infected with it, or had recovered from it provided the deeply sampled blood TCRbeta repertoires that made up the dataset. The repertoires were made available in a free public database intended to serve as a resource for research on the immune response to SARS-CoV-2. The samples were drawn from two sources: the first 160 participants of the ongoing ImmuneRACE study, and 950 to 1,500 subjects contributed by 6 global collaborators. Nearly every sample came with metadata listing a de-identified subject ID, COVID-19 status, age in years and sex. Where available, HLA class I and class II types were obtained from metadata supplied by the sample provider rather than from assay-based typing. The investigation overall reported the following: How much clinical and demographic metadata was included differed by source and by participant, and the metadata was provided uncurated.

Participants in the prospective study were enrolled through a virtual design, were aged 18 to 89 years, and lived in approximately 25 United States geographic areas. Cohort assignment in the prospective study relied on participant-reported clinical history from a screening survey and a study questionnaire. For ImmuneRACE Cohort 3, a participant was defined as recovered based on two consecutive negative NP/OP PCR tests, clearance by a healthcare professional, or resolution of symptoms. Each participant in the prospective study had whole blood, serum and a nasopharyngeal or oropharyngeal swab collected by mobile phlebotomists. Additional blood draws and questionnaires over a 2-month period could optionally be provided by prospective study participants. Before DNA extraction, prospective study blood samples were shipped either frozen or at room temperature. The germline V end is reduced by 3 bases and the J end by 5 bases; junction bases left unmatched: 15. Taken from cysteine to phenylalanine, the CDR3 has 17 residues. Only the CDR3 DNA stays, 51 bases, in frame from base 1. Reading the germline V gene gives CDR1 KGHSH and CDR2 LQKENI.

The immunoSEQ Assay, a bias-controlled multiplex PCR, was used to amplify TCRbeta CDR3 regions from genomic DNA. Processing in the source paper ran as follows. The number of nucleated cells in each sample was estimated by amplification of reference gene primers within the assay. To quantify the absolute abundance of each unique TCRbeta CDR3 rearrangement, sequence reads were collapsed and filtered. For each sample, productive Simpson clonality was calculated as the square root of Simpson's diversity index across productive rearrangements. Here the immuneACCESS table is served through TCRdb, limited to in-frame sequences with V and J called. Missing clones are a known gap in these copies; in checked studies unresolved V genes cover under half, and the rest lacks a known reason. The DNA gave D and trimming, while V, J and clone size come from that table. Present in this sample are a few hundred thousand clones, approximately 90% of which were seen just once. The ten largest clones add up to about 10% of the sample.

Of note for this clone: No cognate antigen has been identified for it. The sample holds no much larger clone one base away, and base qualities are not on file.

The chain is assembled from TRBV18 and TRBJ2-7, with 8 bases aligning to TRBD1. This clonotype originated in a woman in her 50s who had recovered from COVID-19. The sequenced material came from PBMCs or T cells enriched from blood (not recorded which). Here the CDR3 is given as CASSPAVFRTGHNEQYF. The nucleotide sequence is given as TGTGCCAGCTCACCTGCGGTTTTCAGGACAGGGCATAACGAGCAGTACTTC. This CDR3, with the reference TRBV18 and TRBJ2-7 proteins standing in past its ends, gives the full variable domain NAGVMQNPRHLVRRRGQEARLRCSPMKGHSHVYWYRQLPEEGLKFMVYLQKENIIDESGMPKERFSAEFPKEGPSILRIQQVVRGDSAAYFCASSPAVFRTGHNEQYFGPGTRLTVT.